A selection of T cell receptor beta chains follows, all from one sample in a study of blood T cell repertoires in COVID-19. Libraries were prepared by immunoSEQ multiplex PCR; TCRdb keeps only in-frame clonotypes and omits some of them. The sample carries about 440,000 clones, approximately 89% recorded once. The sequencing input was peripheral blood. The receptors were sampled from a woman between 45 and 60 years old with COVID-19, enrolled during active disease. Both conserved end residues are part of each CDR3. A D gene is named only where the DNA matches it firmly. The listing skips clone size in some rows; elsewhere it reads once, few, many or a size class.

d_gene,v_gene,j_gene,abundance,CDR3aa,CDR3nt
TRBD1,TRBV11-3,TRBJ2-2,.,CASSLDGQAAGELFF,TGTGCCAGCAGCTTAGACGGACAGGCGGCCGGGGAGCTGTTTTTT
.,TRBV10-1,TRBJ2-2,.,CASSGGPGGAYTGELFF,TGCGCCAGCAGTGGGGGCCCTGGCGGGGCCTACACCGGGGAGCTGTTTTTT
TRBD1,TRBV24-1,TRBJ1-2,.,CATSDGQGADGYTF,TGTGCCACCAGCGATGGTCAGGGGGCAGATGGCTACACCTTC
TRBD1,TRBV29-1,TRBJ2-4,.,CSVVMGQGQNIQYF,TGCAGCGTTGTAATGGGACAGGGCCAAAACATTCAGTACTTC
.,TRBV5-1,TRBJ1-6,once,CASSLAGDHSPLHF,TGCGCCAGCAGCTTAGCGGGGGACCATTCACCCCTCCACTTT
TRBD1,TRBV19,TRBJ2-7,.,CASSRTGTYEQYF,TGTGCCAGTAGTCGGACAGGCACCTACGAGCAGTACTTC
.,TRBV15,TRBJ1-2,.,CATSRDKGFYGYTF,TGTGCCACCAGCAGAGATAAGGGGTTCTATGGCTACACCTTC
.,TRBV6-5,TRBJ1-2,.,CASNLVVGGYTF,TGTGCCAGCAACCTAGTAGTCGGTGGCTACACCTTC
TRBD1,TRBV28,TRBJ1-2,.,CASSPGTGSYGYTF,TGTGCCAGCAGTCCCGGGACAGGAAGCTATGGCTACACCTTC
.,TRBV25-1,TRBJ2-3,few,CASTRTSTDTQYF,TGTGCCAGCACCCGAACTAGCACAGATACGCAGTATTTT
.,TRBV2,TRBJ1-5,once,CASSTILGGADSNQPQHF,TGTGCCAGCAGTACGATATTGGGGGGAGCTGACAGCAATCAGCCCCAGCATTTT
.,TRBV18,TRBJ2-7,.,CASSPGGATGFSHEQYF,TGTGCCAGCTCACCAGGAGGAGCTACAGGGTTTTCCCACGAGCAGTACTTC
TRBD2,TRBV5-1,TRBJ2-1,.,CASSLAAGGRNEQFF,TGCGCCAGCAGCTTGGCAGCGGGGGGGCGCAATGAGCAGTTCTTC
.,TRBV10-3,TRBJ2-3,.,CAIRGSKSSTDTQYF,TGTGCCATCAGGGGCAGTAAAAGTTCCACAGATACGCAGTATTTT
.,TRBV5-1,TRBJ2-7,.,CASSPGLYEQYF,TGCGCCAGCAGCCCTGGCTTATACGAGCAGTACTTC
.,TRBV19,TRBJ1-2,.,CASSISHRLYGYTF,TGTGCCAGTAGTATATCCCACAGGCTCTATGGCTACACCTTC
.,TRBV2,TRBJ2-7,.,CASRPGSHSYEQYF,TGTGCCAGCCGGCCAGGATCCCACTCCTACGAGCAGTACTTC
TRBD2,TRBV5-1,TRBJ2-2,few,CASSSTGGAGELFF,TGCGCCAGCAGCTCCACGGGGGGGGCTGGGGAGCTGTTTTTT
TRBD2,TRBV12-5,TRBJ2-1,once,CASGLAGGGASSNEQFF,TGTGCTAGTGGTTTGGCGGGCGGGGGGGCCTCCTCCAATGAGCAGTTCTTC
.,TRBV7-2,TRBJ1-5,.,CASSFRGSNQPQHF,TGTGCCAGCAGCTTTCGGGGGAGCAATCAGCCCCAGCATTTT
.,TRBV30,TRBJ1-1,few,CAWSQGWQGNTEAFF,TGTGCCTGGAGTCAGGGTTGGCAGGGGAACACTGAAGCTTTCTTT
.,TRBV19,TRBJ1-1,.,CASSPNEGTEAFF,TGTGCCAGTAGTCCCAACGAGGGCACTGAAGCTTTCTTT
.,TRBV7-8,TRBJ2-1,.,CASSLGGFNEQFF,TGTGCCAGCAGCTTAGGAGGGTTCAATGAGCAGTTCTTC
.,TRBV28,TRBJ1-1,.,CASSFPGRGNTEAFF,TGTGCCAGCAGTTTTCCAGGCAGGGGAAACACTGAAGCTTTCTTT
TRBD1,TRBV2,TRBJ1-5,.,CASQGTGDFQPQHF,TGTGCCAGCCAGGGGACAGGGGACTTTCAGCCCCAGCATTTT
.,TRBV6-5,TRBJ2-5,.,CASSYLGSQETQYF,TGTGCCAGCAGTTACCTGGGCAGCCAAGAGACCCAGTACTTC
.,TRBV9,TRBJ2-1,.,CASSSGRGNEQFF,TGTGCCAGCAGCTCCGGACGGGGGAATGAGCAGTTCTTC
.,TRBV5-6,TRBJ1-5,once,CASSRDRNSNQPQHF,TGTGCCAGCAGCCGTGACAGGAATAGCAATCAGCCCCAGCATTTT
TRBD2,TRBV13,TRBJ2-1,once,CASSRTGGGSNEQFF,TGTGCCAGCAGCCGCACCGGCGGGGGAAGCAATGAGCAGTTCTTC
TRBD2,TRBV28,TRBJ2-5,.,CASSYGLAEPKSETQYF,TGTGCCAGCAGTTATGGACTAGCGGAACCCAAATCGGAGACCCAGTACTTC
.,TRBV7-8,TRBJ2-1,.,CASSLVRQDHYNEQFF,TGTGCCAGCAGCTTAGTCCGACAGGACCACTACAATGAGCAGTTCTTC
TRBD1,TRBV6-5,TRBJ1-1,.,CASRETGAIIEAFF,TGTGCCAGCAGGGAGACAGGGGCCATCATCGAAGCTTTCTTT
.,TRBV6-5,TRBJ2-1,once,CASSLSPQFNEQFF,TGTGCCAGCAGCTTATCACCCCAGTTCAATGAGCAGTTCTTC
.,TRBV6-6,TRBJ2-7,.,CASSYSGLRGEQYF,TGTGCCAGCAGTTACTCGGGCTTAAGGGGGGAGCAGTACTTC
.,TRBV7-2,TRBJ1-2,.,CASSSYRETYGYTF,TGTGCCAGCAGCTCGTACAGGGAAACATATGGCTACACCTTC
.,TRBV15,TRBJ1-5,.,CATSRTGLSQPQHF,TGTGCCACCAGCAGAACAGGGTTAAGTCAGCCCCAGCATTTT
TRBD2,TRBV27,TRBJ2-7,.,CATQGLAPGEQYF,TGTGCCACCCAGGGACTAGCTCCAGGCGAGCAGTACTTC
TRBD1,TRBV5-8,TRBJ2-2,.,CASSLNRGPNTGELFF,TGTGCCAGCAGCTTGAACAGGGGTCCTAACACCGGGGAGCTGTTTTTT
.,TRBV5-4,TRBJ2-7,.,CASSYSGTTSKQYF,TGTGCCAGCAGCTACTCCGGGACAACCTCAAAGCAGTACTTC
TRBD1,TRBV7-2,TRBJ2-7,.,CASSLGTGGAYEQYF,TGTGCCAGCAGCTTAGGGACAGGGGGTGCCTACGAGCAGTACTTC
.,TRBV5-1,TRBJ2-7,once,CASRLGPEFTGREYF,TGCGCCAGCAGATTGGGGCCGGAATTTACAGGGAGGGAGTACTTC